This section outlines one T cell receptor beta chain sequence together with its context. The repertoire was sequenced with immunoSEQ multiplex PCR; TCRdb's copy has only in-frame clones and lacks some. The table records a few hundred thousand clones, about 80% of them present only once. These data are taken from a study of blood T cell repertoires in COVID-19. As for the study in general: From T cells, B-cell-depleted T cells, or PBMCs came the material, which was cDNA or gDNA.

CDR1 is LGHDT, CDR2 YNNKEL, per germline (reference sequence). The CDR3 has 13 residues. Trimming left V 1 base short and J 6 bases short, with 9 bases between. The receptor was isolated from a man aged 30 to 39 with acute COVID-19. What was sequenced was PBMCs or T cells enriched from blood (not recorded which). The J gene is TRBJ1-2, the V gene TRBV3-1 (or the pseudogene TRBV3-2); no firm D call. The CDR3 DNA sequence: TGTGCCAGCAGCCAAGGGAGGTCGGATGGCTACACCTTC. It translates to CASSQGRSDGYTF.